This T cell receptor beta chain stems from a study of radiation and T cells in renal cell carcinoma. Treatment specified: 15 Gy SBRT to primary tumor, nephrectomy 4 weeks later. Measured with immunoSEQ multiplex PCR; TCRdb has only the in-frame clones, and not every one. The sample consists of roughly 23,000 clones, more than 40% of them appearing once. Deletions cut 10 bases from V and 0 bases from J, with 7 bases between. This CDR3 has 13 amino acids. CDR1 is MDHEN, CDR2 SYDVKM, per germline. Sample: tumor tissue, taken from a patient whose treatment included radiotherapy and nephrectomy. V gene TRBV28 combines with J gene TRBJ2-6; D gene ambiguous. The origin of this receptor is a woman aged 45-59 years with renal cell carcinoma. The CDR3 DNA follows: TGTGCCACCGCTATCTCTGGGGCCAACGTCCTGACTTTC. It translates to CATAISGANVLTF.